What follows are 19 T cell receptor beta chains derived from one specimen sequenced in a study. Using its own MiXCR run on the RT-PCR reads, TCRdb lists one record per CDR3 protein. The sample lists hundreds of thousands of distinct CDR3 sequences, 14% occurring once. Sequencing was carried out using memory CD4+ T cells from blood. These receptors were collected from a female donor in good health, serving as a healthy control.

This clonotype was seen repeatedly, ten times or more. V is TRBV25-1 and J is TRBJ2-2; D is unresolved. The CDR3 sequence is 14 residues long. The V end lost 6 bases, the J end lost 5 bases, and 13 bases lay between the germline ends. CDR1 and CDR2 (germline): MGHDK, SYGVNS. The CDR3 sequence: CASSPTGYTGELFF. The CDR3 DNA reads as TGTGCCAGCAGCCCTACGGGCTATACCGGGGAGCTGTTTTTT.

This clonotype has a count of ten or more. The V and J genes are TRBV20-1 and TRBJ2-1; 11 bases agree with TRBD2. The J segment lost 9 bases and the V segment lost 6 bases, leaving 13 bases of the junction unmatched. CDR1 DFQATT and CDR2 SNEGSKA come from the germline V gene (reference sequence). The CDR3 contains 15 residues. CDR3 amino acids: CSAAGLAGGLAEQFF. The CDR3, as DNA: TGCAGTGCCGCGGGGTTAGCGGGAGGGCTGGCTGAGCAGTTCTTC.

This clonotype turned up a few times. The V and J genes are TRBV11-2 and TRBJ2-7; possible D gene TRBD1, 6 bases. V dropped 5 bases and J dropped 3 bases, with 17 bases sitting between them. The CDR3 runs 15 residues. From germline, CDR1 is SGHAT and CDR2 FQNNGV. The CDR3 is CASSLSRQGNYEQYF. In DNA form, the CDR3 reads TGTGCCAGCAGCCTCAGCAGGCAGGGGAACTACGAGCAGTACTTC.

This sequence joins TRBV7-9 and TRBJ1-2; the D is unclear. CDR1 and CDR2 (germline): SEHNR, FQNEAQ (reference sequence). This CDR3 has 13 amino acids. V lost 2 bases and J lost 4, with 8 bases in between. CDR3 sequence (DNA): TGTGCCAGCAGCTTACCAGGTGCCTATGGCTACACCTTC. Protein sequence: CASSLPGAYGYTF. The variable domain in full, with the rest retrieved from reference TRBV7-9 and TRBJ1-2, is DTGVSQNPRHKITKRGQNVTFRCDPISEHNRLYWYRQTLGQGPEFLTYFQNEAQLEKSRLLSDRFSAERPKGSFSTLEIQRTEQGDSAMYLCASSLPGAYGYTFGSGTRLTVV.

This clonotype has only a few counts. V and J are TRBV11-2 and TRBJ1-3; D not resolved. The CDR3 length is 17 residues. V lost 0 bases and J 1 base, leaving 13 bases between the germline ends. Germline assignment: CDR1 SGHAT and CDR2 FQNNGV. DNA of the CDR3: TGTGCCAGCAGCTTAGAAGTCGGGGTAGCATCTGGAAACACCATATATTTT. Translated, it gives CASSLEVGVASGNTIYF. Combining the CDR3 with reference TRBV11-2 and TRBJ1-3 gives the whole variable domain EAGVAQSPRYKIIEKRQSVAFWCNPISGHATLYWYQQILGQGPKLLIQFQNNGVVDDSQLPKDRFSAERLKGVDSTLKIQPAKLEDSAVYLCASSLEVGVASGNTIYFGEGSWLTVV.

This clonotype was detected only a few times. This rearrangement joins TRBV20-1 to TRBJ2-2, with TRBD2 matching over 9 bases. V dropped 0 bases and J dropped 6; count of bases not matched to a gene: 8. In germline, CDR1 is DFQATT, CDR2 SNEGSKA (reference sequence). The CDR3 has 16 amino acids. The CDR3 protein is CSARDDRRGGAGELFF. CDR3 bases: TGCAGTGCTAGAGATGACCGGCGGGGGGGCGCCGGGGAGCTGTTTTTT.

The chain uses TRBV24-1 and TRBJ2-3; possible D gene TRBD1, 6 bases. V lost 5 bases to trimming and J lost 6 bases, with 14 bases between them. Germline-derived CDR1 and CDR2 are KGHDR and SFDVKD. CDR3 length: 14 residues. The CDR3 DNA reads as TGTGCCACCAGTGGGTACAGGGACCAGGATACGCAGTATTTT. This codes for CATSGYRDQDTQYF.

In this sample, this clonotype turned up a few times. The J gene is TRBJ2-3, the V gene TRBV5-1; unclear D gene. V was pared by 0 bases and J by 1 base, with 9 bases between. The CDR3 consists of 15 residues. CDR1 is SGHRS, CDR2 YFSETQ, per germline. The CDR3 is CASSLDSWGTDTQYF. In nucleotides, the CDR3 is TGCGCCAGCAGCTTGGACAGCTGGGGCACAGATACGCAGTATTTT.

At least ten counts were recorded for this clonotype. The rearrangement uses TRBV9 and TRBJ1-4; D remains ambiguous. The CDR3 length is 16 residues. The germline V gene has CDR1 SGDLS and CDR2 YYNGEE. The V end lost 4 bases, the J end lost 0 bases, and 13 bases lay between the germline ends. The CDR3 spells CASSPTPITTNEKLFF. Here the CDR3 DNA reads TGTGCCAGCAGCCCGACTCCCATTACAACTAATGAAAAACTGTTTTTT.

This clonotype has a handful of counts. V usage is TRBV6-2 or TRBV6-3 and J usage is TRBJ2-1; D gene unclear. Trimming took 8 bases from V and 4 from J, leaving 12 bases between them. The germline CDR1 and CDR2 sequences are MNHEY and SVGEGT. This CDR3 is 13 amino acids long. The CDR3 loop reads CASENTAYNEQFF. The CDR3 DNA follows: TGTGCCAGCGAAAATACAGCATACAATGAGCAGTTCTTC.

This clonotype was recorded at least ten times. The chain combines TRBV20-1 with TRBJ1-1, with TRBD1 identical over 8 bases. The V and J ends lost 0 bases and 10 bases, in that order; junction bases with no gene match: 10. The CDR3 has 14 residues. Germline lookup yields CDR1 DFQATT and CDR2 SNEGSKA (reference sequence). CDR3 DNA: TGCAGTGCTAGAGATGATAGGACAGGGAGTGTAGCTTTCTTT. Its protein is CSARDDRTGSVAFF.

This clonotype was seen just once. Being one base from a much bigger clone, this may be a read error. The V call is TRBV12-3 or TRBV12-4, the J call TRBJ2-2; D gene uncertain. CDR3 length: 15 residues. CDR3 amino acids: CARSLGQVNTGELFF. The CDR3 DNA is TGTGCCAGAAGTTTAGGTCAGGTGAACACCGGGGAGCTGTTTTTT.

This clonotype was counted ten times or more. The chain employs TRBV3-1 and TRBJ2-7, with TRBD2 identical over 9 bases. The CDR3 extends over 14 amino acids. The V and J ends lost 6 bases and 7 bases, in that order; junction bases with no gene match: 10. The V gene's germline CDR1 is LGHDT and CDR2 YNNKEL (reference sequence). The CDR3 coding sequence is TGTGCCAGCAGTCTTAGCGGGAGACAAGGGGAGCAGTACTTC. Protein product: CASSLSGRQGEQYF.

This chain links TRBV7-9 with TRBJ2-7; the D gene could be TRBD1 or TRBD2 (7 bases each). This CDR3 comprises 19 residues. From germline, CDR1 is SEHNR and CDR2 FQNEAQ (reference sequence). Trimming left V 0 bases short and J 0 bases short, with 21 bases between. The CDR3 loop reads CASSLAWEGGGLSSYEQYF. CDR3 DNA: TGTGCCAGCAGCTTAGCCTGGGAGGGAGGGGGCCTATCCTCCTACGAGCAGTACTTC.

V and J are TRBV28 and TRBJ2-7; 9 bases map to TRBD1. The CDR3 runs to 14 residues. Germline V lookup: CDR1 MDHEN, CDR2 SYDVKM. The ends lost 7 bases at V and 8 bases at J; junction bases unmatched: 12. CDR3 coding DNA: TGTGCCAGCACCGACCCGAACAGGGGGCAACAGCAGTACTTC. Encoded protein: CASTDPNRGQQQYF.

This clonotype has a count of ten or more. The chain combines TRBV3-1 with TRBJ2-1; D gene ambiguous. Deletions cut 4 bases from V and 5 bases from J, with 12 bases between. Germline assignment: CDR1 LGHDT and CDR2 YNNKEL (reference sequence). The CDR3 covers 14 residues. The chain's CDR3 is CASSRMAANNEQFF. The CDR3 DNA sequence: TGTGCCAGCAGCCGGATGGCCGCTAACAATGAGCAGTTCTTC.

The chain links TRBV6-6 to TRBJ2-5, with D possibly TRBD1 on 6 matching bases. The ends were cut back, 6 bases at V and 2 bases at J, with 13 bases in the middle. Germline values: CDR1 MNHNY, CDR2 SVGAGI (reference sequence). The CDR3 runs 14 residues. The CDR3 is CASRPGHLQETQYF. CDR3 DNA: TGTGCCAGCAGGCCGGGACACCTTCAAGAGACCCAGTACTTC.

This clonotype appeared many times. The rearrangement links TRBV4-3 to TRBJ2-3; 7 bases align to TRBD1. This CDR3 contains 15 residues. In germline, CDR1 is LGHNA, CDR2 YSLEER. V lost 3 bases to trimming and J lost 0 bases; unmatched junction nucleotides: 3. Here the CDR3 reads CASSHKGASTDTQYF. The CDR3 DNA reads as TGCGCCAGCAGCCACAAGGGGGCCAGCACAGATACGCAGTATTTT.

This clonotype was observed a handful of times. This chain joins TRBV6-1 and TRBJ2-6; D unresolved. The CDR3 has 14 residues. Looked up from germline, CDR1 is MNHNS and CDR2 is SASEGT. V was trimmed by 2 bases and J by 1 base, leaving 3 bases between them. The CDR3 here is CASSEMSGANVLTF. CDR3 nucleotides: TGTGCCAGCAGTGAAATGTCTGGGGCCAACGTCCTGACTTTC.